A single sample gave rise to the 23 T cell receptor beta chains below, sequenced in a study of T cells after posttransplantation cyclophosphamide. Only in-frame clones appear in the TCRdb table, and some are missing; sequencing was by immunoSEQ multiplex PCR. Here the sample spans approximately 12,000 clones, about 80% being singletons. What was sequenced was memory CD4+ T cells sorted from PBMCs. These TCRs come from a man aged 45-65 years in good health, CMV-negative, and a related stem cell transplant donor.

This clone was found a few times. The chain has TRBV6-1 and TRBJ2-2; perhaps TRBD2 as D (5 bases). The germline V gene encodes CDR1 MNHNS and CDR2 SASEGT. V shed 6 bases and J shed 7 bases, with 15 bases lying between them. This CDR3 spans 14 amino acids. DNA for the CDR3: TGTGCCAGCAGGCCTCGAGCGGAAGGCGGGGAGCTGTTTTTT. It is translated as CASRPRAEGGELFF.

The chain joins TRBV5-1 to TRBJ2-7, with a weak D call TRBD2 (6 bases). CDR1 and CDR2 (germline): SGHRS, YFSETQ. CDR3 length equals 16 residues. The V gene lost 1 base and the J gene lost 3 bases, with 17 bases spanning the gap. For the CDR3, the DNA is TGCGCCAGCAGCTTGCGTTCCGGGGGTGTTTTCTACGAGCAGTACTTC. It codes for CASSLRSGGVFYEQYF.

The rearrangement joins TRBV4-3 to TRBJ1-4, with D unclear. Germline V lookup: CDR1 LGHNA, CDR2 YSLEER. The V end was cut by 4 bases, the J end by 0 bases, with 12 bases between. The CDR3 is 16 residues long. In nucleotides, the CDR3 is TGCGCCAGCAGCCCCCAGGCCCGATCAACTAATGAAAAACTGTTTTTT. Protein product: CASSPQARSTNEKLFF.

J is TRBJ1-3 and V is TRBV7-9; D uncertain. Trimming shortened V by 2 bases and J by 6 bases, and 14 bases separated the two germline ends. The CDR3 runs 15 residues. Germline V lookup: CDR1 SEHNR, CDR2 FQNEAQ (reference sequence). Here the CDR3 DNA reads TGTGCCAGCAGCTTAAGATCGTCGGGTGAAAACACCATATATTTT. It translates to CASSLRSSGENTIYF.

This clone showed up just a few times. The rearrangement links TRBV11-1 to TRBJ1-1; 8 positions agree with TRBD1. This CDR3 has 14 residues. V lost 5 bases to trimming and J lost 11 bases; unmatched junction nucleotides: 13. From germline, CDR1 is SGHAT and CDR2 FQDESV (reference sequence). CDR3 amino acids: CASSPQGDRPSAFF. The CDR3 DNA reads TGTGCCAGCAGCCCCCAGGGGGACAGGCCGTCGGCTTTCTTT.

V and J are TRBV14 and TRBJ2-7; TRBD2 aligns across 8 bases. The CDR3 covers 14 residues. Germline V gene data show CDR1 as SGHDN and CDR2 as FVKESK. The junction had 2 bases not matched to a gene; V was cut back by 4 bases and J by 0 bases. CDR3 in amino acids: CASSRGTSSYEQYF. The CDR3, as DNA: TGTGCCAGCAGCCGGGGGACTAGCTCCTACGAGCAGTACTTC.

The rearrangement uses TRBV7-9 and TRBJ2-7; TRBD1 might be the D (5 bases). CDR1 and CDR2 (germline): SEHNR, FQNEAQ (reference sequence). Deletions cut 4 bases from V and 4 bases from J, with 17 bases between. This CDR3 is 15 amino acids long. The CDR3 DNA reads as TGTGCCAGCAGCTACCAATCAGGGTGGGCGTACGAGCAGTACTTC. Its translation is CASSYQSGWAYEQYF. The full variable domain, completed using reference TRBV7-9 and TRBJ2-7, is DTGVSQNPRHKITKRGQNVTFRCDPISEHNRLYWYRQTLGQGPEFLTYFQNEAQLEKSRLLSDRFSAERPKGSFSTLEIQRTEQGDSAMYLCASSYQSGWAYEQYFGPGTRLTVT.

This chain connects TRBV6-6 to TRBJ1-5; 8 bases align to TRBD1. The CDR3 totals 15 residues. In germline, CDR1 is MNHNY, CDR2 SVGAGI (reference sequence). V gave up 10 bases and J gave up 6 bases; unmatched junction bases: 14. The CDR3 region has the DNA TGTGCCATCCGCGGGGCAGGGGGCGACGGTCAGCCCCAGCATTTT. This sequence encodes CAIRGAGGDGQPQHF.

The chain recombines TRBV4-3 with TRBJ1-4, with 12 bases identical to TRBD1. The CDR3 covers 15 residues. V lost 4 bases to trimming and J lost 7 bases; unmatched junction nucleotides: 4. Germline CDR1 is LGHNA and CDR2 is YSLEER. CDR3 sequence (DNA): TGCGCCAGCAGCCGCGGGACAGGGGGCGTTGAAAAACTGTTTTTT. Its protein product is CASSRGTGGVEKLFF.

The gene calls are TRBV5-1 and TRBJ2-7; 8 positions agree with TRBD1. The CDR3 loop spans 15 amino acids. Germline V gene sequence: CDR1 SGHRS, CDR2 YFSETQ. J gave up 2 bases and V 5 bases, and 9 bases lay outside the gene matches. The CDR3 here is CASRWETGATYEQYF. In DNA, the CDR3 is TGCGCCAGCAGGTGGGAGACAGGGGCCACCTACGAGCAGTACTTC.

The CDR3 reads CASSLFQGGEQYF. CDR3 nucleotide sequence: TGTGCCAGCAGCTTATTTCAGGGCGGCGAGCAGTACTTC. The chain links TRBV7-2 to TRBJ2-7; D is possibly TRBD1 (5 bases). The CDR3 length is 13 residues. V lost 2 bases to trimming and J lost 6 bases, with 11 bases between them. Germline loops: CDR1 SGHTA, CDR2 FQGNSA.

The J gene is TRBJ1-4, the V gene TRBV27; a possible D gene is TRBD1 (6 bases). The length of the CDR3 is 14 residues. Germline V gene lookup returns CDR1 MNHEY and CDR2 SMNVEV (reference sequence). Trimming cost V 7 bases and J 5 bases, with 14 bases left between them. The CDR3 bases are TGTGCCAGCACCCCCGGGGGGCTAAATGAAAAACTGTTTTTT. Translated, it gives CASTPGGLNEKLFF.

The V gene is TRBV10-1, the J gene TRBJ2-3, with D unclear. The germline V gene has CDR1 WNHNN and CDR2 SYGVQD (reference sequence). This CDR3 spans 15 amino acids. Trimming removed 1 base at V and 0 bases at J, with 8 bases between. The CDR3 DNA follows: TGCGCCAGCAGTGAGTTAGTGACTAGCACAGATACGCAGTATTTT. Translated, it gives CASSELVTSTDTQYF.

The chain links TRBV19 to TRBJ1-5, with 8 nucleotides matching TRBD1. The CDR3 length is 13 residues. Germline CDR1 reads LNHDA; CDR2 reads SQIVND (reference sequence). The junction had 3 bases not matched to a gene; V was cut back by 7 bases and J by 4 bases. The CDR3 loop reads CASTRTGNQPQHF. The CDR3 DNA reads TGTGCCAGTACGAGGACAGGGAATCAGCCCCAGCATTTT.

The CDR3 reads CASSPGLAYEQYF. CDR3 nucleotides: TGTGCCAGCAGCCCCGGACTAGCCTACGAGCAGTACTTC. The chain has TRBV5-8 and TRBJ2-7; TRBD2 matches 7 bases. The junction had 3 bases not matched to a gene; V was cut back by 4 bases and J by 2 bases. This CDR3 region has 13 residues. CDR1 SGHTS and CDR2 YDEGEE come from the germline V gene.

This sequence joins TRBV2 and TRBJ1-1, with 9 bases lining up with TRBD1. After removal of 8 bases from V and 7 bases from J, the junction contained 8 bases not matched to a gene. This CDR3 has 13 amino acids. Germline V gene sequence: CDR1 SNHLY, CDR2 FYNNEI. The CDR3 DNA sequence: TGTGCCAGCGTACAGGGGGCCTTCCTTGAAGCTTTCTTT. As protein: CASVQGAFLEAFF.

J is TRBJ2-5 and V is TRBV19, with 7 nucleotides matching TRBD1. The CDR3 has 15 residues. Germline V gives CDR1 LNHDA, CDR2 SQIVND (reference sequence). V shed 8 bases, J shed 2 bases, and the junction held 11 bases outside the gene matches. CDR3 sequence: CASSVQTGEQETQYF. DNA for the CDR3: TGTGCCAGTTCGGTCCAAACAGGGGAACAAGAGACCCAGTACTTC.

The table lists this clone with a count of one. The chain joins TRBV2 to TRBJ2-6; D gene unclear. The length of the CDR3 is 16 residues. Germline CDR1 and CDR2: SNHLY and FYNNEI. The V gene lost 5 bases and the J gene lost 0 bases, with 11 bases spanning the gap. The CDR3 reads CASSISRSSGANVLTF. The CDR3 DNA reads TGTGCCAGCAGTATCTCCCGGAGCTCTGGGGCCAACGTCCTGACTTTC.

This chain uses TRBV5-1 with TRBJ1-3; TRBD1 might be the D (5 bases). The CDR3 contains 17 residues. Deletions cut 4 bases from V and 0 bases from J, with 17 bases between. Germline-derived CDR1 and CDR2 are SGHRS and YFSETQ. The CDR3 protein is CASSAGQDPFSGNTIYF. CDR3 nucleotides: TGCGCCAGCAGCGCCGGACAAGACCCCTTCTCTGGAAACACCATATATTTT.

This clone was observed a few times. The chain joins TRBV27 to TRBJ1-2; D is uncertain. Between the trimmed V and J ends, which lost 5 bases and 8 bases, there was a span of 15 bases. Germline V gene sequence: CDR1 MNHEY, CDR2 SMNVEV (reference sequence). The CDR3 extends over 13 amino acids. The CDR3, as DNA: TGTGCCAGCAGTCCCCGGGATCCTCGGGGCTACACCTTC. Translation gives CASSPRDPRGYTF.

The chain has TRBV7-2 and TRBJ2-7; maybe TRBD2 (5 bases). Germline V gene data show CDR1 as SGHTA and CDR2 as FQGNSA. With 1 base removed from V and 6 bases from J, the gap between germline ends came to 19 bases. The CDR3 runs 16 residues. The CDR3 region is CASSLVARSSPLEQYF. The CDR3 nucleotides read TGTGCCAGCAGCTTAGTGGCCAGGTCTAGCCCACTCGAGCAGTACTTC.

This chain joins TRBV27 and TRBJ2-7; 9 nucleotides match TRBD2. In germline, CDR1 is MNHEY, CDR2 SMNVEV (reference sequence). CDR3 length: 14 amino acids. V dropped 5 bases and J dropped 5; count of bases not matched to a gene: 7. CDR3 in DNA: TGTGCCAGCAGTCTCAGCGGGGGGCCCGACGAGCAGTACTTC. Amino acids: CASSLSGGPDEQYF.

V usage is TRBV5-1 and J usage is TRBJ2-5, with D possibly being TRBD1 (5 bases). This CDR3 spans 14 amino acids. CDR1 is SGHRS and CDR2 is YFSETQ in the germline V gene. Trimming removed 6 bases from V and 2 bases from J, with 14 bases in between. Here the CDR3 reads CASKLDTSQETQYF. CDR3 DNA sequence: TGCGCCAGCAAACTGGACACCTCACAAGAGACCCAGTACTTC.